This entry lists 21 T cell receptor beta chains sequenced from one sample in a study of shared clonotypes between healthy human individuals. TCRdb's table, derived via immunoSEQ multiplex PCR, lists solely in-frame clones and lacks some. The table shows roughly 2,000,000 clones, with around 93% occurring only once. Selected positively for CCR7 and CD45RO-negative, naive CD8 cells excluded terminally differentiated effector memory CD45RA+ cells. The sample comprised naive CD8+ T cells from PBMCs. The receptors come from a man aged 18 to 30 in good health. Some clones in this sample may be carry-over from other donors' samples.

The rearrangement links TRBV7-2 to TRBJ2-3; the match to TRBD2 covers 12 bases. The length of the CDR3 is 16 residues. V lost 4 bases and J lost 4; bases outside the gene matches: 6. The germline gives CDR1 SGHTA, CDR2 FQGNSA. CDR3 DNA sequence: TGTGCCAGCAGCTCTGCTAGCGGGAGGGCCGCAGATACGCAGTATTTT. This translates into CASSSASGRAADTQYF.

The CDR3 sequence is CASSLGGTSGRRAQYF. The CDR3 DNA sequence: TGTGCCAGCAGCTTAGGAGGAACTAGCGGTCGGAGGGCCCAGTACTTC. This sequence joins TRBV11-1 and TRBJ2-5; 8 bases are a match to TRBD2. This CDR3 region has 16 residues. With 1 base clipped from V and 9 bases from J, the junction kept 13 bases outside the gene matches. Looked up from germline, CDR1 is SGHAT and CDR2 is FQDESV (reference sequence).

The chain is built from TRBV14 and TRBJ1-2; D uncertain. V dropped 4 bases and J dropped 3 bases, with 9 bases sitting between them. Germline CDR1 is SGHDN and CDR2 is FVKESK. The CDR3 length is 13 residues. The CDR3 bases are TGTGCCAGCAGCCCCCGGGCCCACTATGGCTACACCTTC. Its translation: CASSPRAHYGYTF.

This chain connects TRBV7-9 to TRBJ2-5, with D possibly being TRBD1 (7 bases). Germline V gives CDR1 SEHNR, CDR2 FQNEAQ (reference sequence). V gave up 5 bases and J gave up 5 bases, with 18 bases separating them. CDR3 length equals 15 residues. CDR3 bases: TGTGCCAGCAGCCCCTGGGCAGGGGGGATTGAGACCCAGTACTTC. Protein product: CASSPWAGGIETQYF.

The chain employs TRBV11-2 and TRBJ2-7, with D tentatively TRBD1 (5 bases). Trimming pared 0 bases from V and 4 bases from J, leaving 10 bases between. Germline values: CDR1 SGHAT, CDR2 FQNNGV. The CDR3 has 14 amino acids. CDR3 in DNA: TGTGCCAGCAGCTTAGATAAAGGGGCTTACGAGCAGTACTTC. Translation: CASSLDKGAYEQYF.

Written as DNA, the CDR3 is TGTGCCAGCAGCGGCGGGAACTACGAGCAGTACTTC. Encoded protein: CASSGGNYEQYF. The rearrangement links TRBV11-2 to TRBJ2-7; TRBD2 is a possible D gene (6 bases). In germline, CDR1 is SGHAT, CDR2 FQNNGV. The CDR3 spans 12 residues. V was cut by 5 bases and J by 3 bases, with 8 bases left in between.

This clone is a singleton in its sample. V is TRBV7-9 and J is TRBJ2-1, with TRBD2 matching 9 bases. CDR1 is SEHNR and CDR2 is FQNEAQ in the germline V gene (reference sequence). The CDR3 is 15 amino acids. The V segment lost 2 bases and the J segment 5 bases; nucleotides outside the gene matches: 4. The CDR3 sequence: CASSLSRGRDNEQFF. Written as DNA, the CDR3 is TGTGCCAGCAGCTTATCTCGCGGGAGGGACAATGAGCAGTTCTTC.

This clone turned up a few times. The chain employs TRBV16 and TRBJ1-1; D ambiguous. Germline lookup yields CDR1 KGHSY and CDR2 FQNENV. The CDR3 is 10 residues long. V was clipped by 4 bases and J by 7 bases, with 4 bases between them. CDR3 nucleotide sequence: TGTGCCAGCAGCCTCCATGAAGCTTTCTTT. As protein: CASSLHEAFF.

Comments on this clone: Other nucleotide sequences in the sample specify the same CDR3. The genes are TRBV28 and TRBJ2-2, with D hard to call. The CDR3 runs 11 residues. Per the germline V gene, CDR1 is MDHEN and CDR2 is SYDVKM. The germline V and J ends were trimmed by 3 bases and 8 bases, with 4 bases remaining between them. CDR3 DNA: TGTGCCAGCAGTTTCGGGGGGGAGCTGTTTTTT. Its translation: CASSFGGELFF. Full variable domain (outside the CDR3, taken from reference TRBV28 and TRBJ2-2): DVKVTQSSRYLVKRTGEKVFLECVQDMDHENMFWYRQDPGLGLRLIYFSYDVKMKEKGDIPEGYSVSREKKERFSLILESASTNQTSMYLCASSFGGELFFGEGSRLTVL.

The chain is built from TRBV28 and TRBJ2-5, with TRBD1 matching over 8 bases. The germline gives CDR1 MDHEN, CDR2 SYDVKM. The CDR3 spans 16 residues. Germline trimming cut 2 bases from V and 5 bases from J; bases unmatched to any gene: 10. This chain's CDR3 is CASSLVGGQEGETQYF. The CDR3 DNA sequence: TGTGCCAGCAGTTTAGTGGGGGGACAGGAGGGGGAGACCCAGTACTTC.

V gene TRBV5-1 combines with J gene TRBJ1-1; D gene uncertain. The CDR3 length is 14 residues. Germline CDR1 reads SGHRS; CDR2 reads YFSETQ. The germline V and J ends were trimmed by 0 bases and 6 bases, with 12 bases remaining between them. The CDR3 protein is CASSLETGFSEAFF. The CDR3 bases are TGCGCCAGCAGCTTGGAAACGGGATTCTCTGAAGCTTTCTTT.

This rearrangement joins TRBV19 to TRBJ1-1; D not certain. V lost 0 bases, J lost 6 bases, and 5 bases lay in between. The CDR3 is 12 residues long. Germline V gene data show CDR1 as LNHDA and CDR2 as SQIVND (reference sequence). CDR3 sequence: CASSIDKAEAFF. The DNA of the CDR3 is TGTGCCAGTAGTATAGATAAGGCTGAAGCTTTCTTT.

The DNA for the CDR3 is TGCAGCGGGCGGACTAGCGGCAACTACGAGCAGTACTTC. Protein: CSGRTSGNYEQYF. V is TRBV29-1 and J is TRBJ2-7; 10 nucleotides agree with TRBD2. Germline assignment: CDR1 SQVTM and CDR2 ANQGSEA. With V trimmed by 7 bases and J by 3 bases, 6 bases remained unmatched. CDR3 length: 13 residues.

The J gene is TRBJ2-7, the V gene TRBV9, with 10 bases identical to TRBD2. The CDR3 loop spans 15 amino acids. CDR1 and CDR2 (germline): SGDLS, YYNGEE. The junction had 6 bases not matched to a gene; V was cut back by 0 bases and J by 6 bases. The CDR3 nucleotides read TGTGCCAGCAGCGTAGGGCTAGCGGGAGATATCGAGCAGTACTTC. As protein: CASSVGLAGDIEQYF.

The chain carries TRBV19 and TRBJ1-2; no firm D call. The CDR3 has 13 amino acids. V was shortened by 5 bases and J by 4 bases, with 11 bases between the two germline ends. Germline CDR1 LNHDA, CDR2 SQIVND (reference sequence). The CDR3 nucleotides are TGTGCCAGTAGTTCGCGGTTGGGCTATGGCTACACCTTC. Its protein product is CASSSRLGYGYTF.

This clone was recorded once. The J gene is TRBJ2-3, the V gene TRBV9, with D tentatively TRBD1 (5 bases). In germline, CDR1 is SGDLS, CDR2 YYNGEE. This CDR3 contains 14 residues. V lost 4 bases and J lost 0, with 9 bases in between. The CDR3 DNA is TGTGCCAGCAGCTCCCGGACAAGCACAGATACGCAGTATTTT. Its protein is CASSSRTSTDTQYF.

The V call is TRBV5-1, the J call TRBJ2-2; D gene unclear. CDR1 SGHRS and CDR2 YFSETQ come from the germline V gene. This CDR3 is 15 amino acids long. Trimming cost V 0 bases and J 0 bases, with 6 bases left between them. The CDR3 reads CASSLDRANTGELFF. DNA for the CDR3: TGCGCCAGCAGCTTGGACAGAGCGAACACCGGGGAGCTGTTTTTT.

The J gene is TRBJ2-1, the V gene TRBV5-4, with 10 bases aligning to TRBD2. CDR3 length: 15 amino acids. The germline V gene encodes CDR1 SGHNT and CDR2 YYREEE (reference sequence). V lost 3 bases to trimming and J lost 5 bases; unmatched junction nucleotides: 5. CDR3 region: CASSSLAGADNEQFF. In nucleotides, the CDR3 is TGTGCCAGCAGCTCCCTAGCGGGAGCTGACAATGAGCAGTTCTTC.

The genes are TRBV13 and TRBJ2-7, with 11 bases identical to TRBD2. Germline loops: CDR1 PRHDT, CDR2 FYEKMQ (reference sequence). The V and J ends lost 10 bases and 6 bases, in that order; junction bases with no gene match: 17. The CDR3 length is 16 residues. In DNA form, the CDR3 reads TGTGCCACCCATAGCGGGAGGGCCTCCCTCAGCTGCGAGCAGTACTTC. This sequence encodes CATHSGRASLSCEQYF.

The chain combines TRBV6-1 with TRBJ2-7; D is perhaps TRBD1 (5 bases). V was trimmed by 3 bases and J by 6 bases, leaving 15 bases between them. Germline V gene lookup returns CDR1 MNHNS and CDR2 SASEGT. This CDR3 is built from 14 residues. CDR3 bases: TGTGCCAGCAGTGACCTGCCAGGGCTTAGCGAGCAGTACTTC. Translating it yields CASSDLPGLSEQYF.

The chain joins TRBV10-3 to TRBJ2-1; D may match TRBD1 or TRBD2 (6 bases each). The CDR3 has 15 residues. V was pared by 4 bases and J by 5 bases, with 15 bases between. From germline, CDR1 is ENHRY and CDR2 SYGVKD. CDR3 protein: CAISVLGGLNNEQFF. CDR3 coding DNA: TGTGCCATCAGTGTATTGGGGGGCCTGAACAATGAGCAGTTCTTC.